The 13 T cell receptor beta chains below were found in one sample sequenced in a study of blood T cell repertoires in COVID-19 (dated by TCRdb to 2020 to 2021). Library preparation used the immunoSEQ multiplex PCR assay. TCRdb holds this immuneACCESS table with in-frame rearrangements only. Some clones are missing; in checked studies, unresolved V genes explain under half, and the rest has no known cause. The sample profile shows approximately 170,000 clones; around 84% of them were found once. The ten most abundant clones make up 13% to 15% of the sample. What was sequenced was peripheral blood. The receptors shown here come from a woman in her seventies with COVID-19, enrolled during active disease.

This clone has only a few counts. The V and J genes are TRBV29-1 and TRBJ2-7; 9 bases line up with TRBD1. Germline V CDR1 and CDR2: SQVTM, ANQGSEA. The junction had 3 bases not matched to a gene; V was cut back by 4 bases and J by 8 bases. The CDR3 runs 11 residues. CDR3 bases: TGCAGCGTTGTGGGACAGGGTAAGCAGTACGTC. Translated: CSVVGQGKQYV.

This clone has just one count. The chain carries TRBV18 and TRBJ1-1; possibly TRBD1 for D (6 bases). The CDR3 is 14 amino acids. Germline V gives CDR1 KGHSH, CDR2 LQKENI. The V and J ends lost 0 bases and 7 bases respectively, with 12 bases between them. CDR3 sequence reads: CASSPPTGWNEAFF. The CDR3 DNA sequence: TGTGCCAGCTCACCACCTACAGGGTGGAATGAAGCTTTCTTT. The full variable domain, rest sourced from reference TRBV18 and TRBJ1-1, is NAGVMQNPRHLVRRRGQEARLRCSPMKGHSHVYWYRQLPEEGLKFMVYLQKENIIDESGMPKERFSAEFPKEGPSILRIQQVVRGDSAAYFCASSPPTGWNEAFFGQGTRLTVV.

The CDR3 DNA reads as TGCGCCAGCAGCTTGGAAGGGGGACCAGGAAACACCATATATTTT. This gives the protein CASSLEGGPGNTIYF. This chain uses TRBV5-1 with TRBJ1-3, with D perhaps matching TRBD1 (6 bases). Per germline, CDR1 SGHRS and CDR2 YFSETQ. V lost 0 bases to trimming and J lost 4 bases, with 11 bases between them. This CDR3 comprises 15 residues.

The chain couples TRBV5-6 to TRBJ2-4, with 7 bases that match TRBD2. The CDR3 extends over 14 amino acids. V shed 0 bases, J shed 8 bases, and the junction held 5 bases outside the gene matches. CDR1 and CDR2 (germline): SGHDT, YYEEEE. CDR3 region: CASSLVGEGDIQYF. The CDR3 bases are TGTGCCAGCAGCTTGGTGGGGGAGGGAGACATTCAGTACTTC. Combining the CDR3 with reference TRBV5-6 and TRBJ2-4 gives the whole variable domain DAGVTQSPTHLIKTRGQQVTLRCSPKSGHDTVSWYQQALGQGPQFIFQYYEEEERQRGNFPDRFSGHQFPNYSSELNVNALLLGDSALYLCASSLVGEGDIQYFGAGTRLSVL.

V usage is TRBV5-8 and J usage is TRBJ2-5; 8 nucleotides line up with TRBD1. V was pared by 0 bases and J by 5 bases, with 3 bases of the junction left unmatched. This CDR3 is built from 14 residues. The germline V gene has CDR1 SGHTS and CDR2 YDEGEE. CDR3 coding DNA: TGTGCCAGCAGCTTGGGGACAGGGAGGGAGACCCAGTACTTC. This codes for CASSLGTGRETQYF.

The gene calls are TRBV30 and TRBJ1-3; 9 nucleotides agree with TRBD1. From germline, CDR1 is GTSNPN and CDR2 SVGIG (reference sequence). The CDR3 totals 18 residues. V lost 2 bases, J lost 4 bases, and 15 bases stayed unmatched. CDR3 in amino acids: CAWSQGTGLRIPGNTIYF. CDR3 DNA: TGTGCCTGGAGTCAGGGGACAGGGCTCCGTATCCCCGGAAACACCATATATTTT.

The chain joins TRBV19 to TRBJ1-5; D is ambiguous. Looked up from germline, CDR1 is LNHDA and CDR2 is SQIVND (reference sequence). CDR3 length equals 13 residues. V was clipped by 3 bases and J by 6 bases, with 9 bases between them. As DNA, the CDR3 is TGTGCCAGTAGTATTGAGGTGGTTCAGCCCCAGCATTTT. This codes for CASSIEVVQPQHF.

This rearrangement joins TRBV19 to TRBJ2-1; weak D call: TRBD2 (6 bases). The V end was cut by 5 bases, the J end by 1 base, with 15 bases between. The germline V gene has CDR1 LNHDA and CDR2 SQIVND (reference sequence). CDR3 length: 16 residues. CDR3 amino acids: CASSLAGGISYNEQFF. The CDR3 DNA is TGTGCCAGTAGTCTCGCCGGAGGGATTTCCTACAATGAGCAGTTCTTC.

The chain links TRBV19 to TRBJ1-3, with D perhaps TRBD1 (6 bases). CDR1 is LNHDA, CDR2 SQIVND, per germline (reference sequence). The germline V and J ends were trimmed by 4 bases and 6 bases, with 16 bases remaining between them. The CDR3 is 15 amino acids. The CDR3 region has the DNA TGTGCCAGTAGTACAAGGACAGTTTCGGCAAACACCATATATTTT. This encodes CASSTRTVSANTIYF.

In the case of this clone: Other DNA sequences of this sample code for an identical CDR3. This chain uses TRBV29-1 with TRBJ1-2, with TRBD1 matching over 8 bases. In germline, CDR1 is SQVTM, CDR2 ANQGSEA. The CDR3 is 13 residues long. After removal of 3 bases from V and 2 bases from J, the junction contained 2 bases not matched to a gene. The CDR3 spells CSVDDRGNYGYTF. In DNA form, the CDR3 reads TGCAGCGTTGACGACAGGGGCAACTATGGCTACACCTTC.

V and J are TRBV15 and TRBJ2-3; 7 bases align to TRBD1. The CDR3 totals 16 residues. After removal of 0 bases from V and 6 bases from J, the junction contained 9 bases not matched to a gene. CDR1 LNHNV and CDR2 YYDKDF come from the germline V gene (reference sequence). The CDR3 spells CATSREETGLGDTQYF. CDR3 coding DNA: TGTGCCACCAGCAGAGAAGAGACAGGGCTAGGGGATACGCAGTATTTT.

This clone was found a few times. V and J are TRBV5-1 and TRBJ2-2, with a possible D match to TRBD2 (6 bases). Germline V CDR1 and CDR2: SGHRS, YFSETQ. This CDR3 region has 16 residues. V gave up 4 bases and J gave up 0 bases, with 13 bases separating them. The CDR3, as DNA: TGCGCCAGCAGCAGAGCTTCGGGGGCGAACACCGGGGAGCTGTTTTTT. It is translated as CASSRASGANTGELFF.

This chain joins TRBV19 and TRBJ2-2; a possible D gene is TRBD2 (6 bases). V lost 8 bases and J 5 bases, leaving 15 bases between the germline ends. The germline V gene encodes CDR1 LNHDA and CDR2 SQIVND (reference sequence). CDR3 length equals 14 residues. The CDR3 here is CASLTARGTGELFF. Here the CDR3 DNA reads TGTGCCAGTCTTACGGCGCGGGGTACCGGGGAGCTGTTTTTT.